This T cell receptor beta chain was observed in a study of shared clonotypes between healthy human individuals. Deep was the level at which the assay was run. The table came from immunoSEQ multiplex PCR; TCRdb's copy has only in-frame clones and leaves some out. The sample records millions of clones, around nine tenths being singletons. All participating donors were Caucasian adults from Nashville, Tennessee. Study results and limitations: The naive CD4 repertoires of four donors were compared, and roughly 5% of clonotypes were shared. On the whole, naive subsets had larger estimated richness than memory subsets had.

With regard to this clone: The antigen is not known.

In germline, CDR1 is WNHNN, CDR2 SYGVQD (reference sequence). V dropped 6 bases and J dropped 9; count of bases not matched to a gene: 11. The CDR3 is made up of 14 amino acids. The sequence derives from a young man in good health. This chain uses TRBV10-1 with TRBJ2-4, with TRBD1 identical over 7 bases. Source material: naive CD4+ T cells sorted from blood. Indicated subset: CD45RA+ positively selected. DNA for the CDR3: TGCGCCAGCAGGGATATTACAGGGGTAGGCATTCAGTACTTC. This translates into CASRDITGVGIQYF.